Detailed here is one T cell receptor (beta chain). Its antigen is unidentified. This sample stems from a study of T cell responses to AZD1222 COVID-19 vaccine. Method: immunoSEQ multiplex PCR; TCRdb's copy keeps in-frame clones and lacks some. The sample yields 130,000 to 150,000 clones, more than 90% seen once. Study-level points and caveats: Seropositive at baseline were only 5 or 6 AZD1222 recipients. Targets within unmutated variant regions were reportedly found for nearly half of spike-specific TCRs.

Looked up from germline, CDR1 is KGHSH and CDR2 is LQKENI. The J segment lost 5 bases and the V segment lost 4 bases, leaving 11 bases of the junction unmatched. This CDR3 has 15 amino acids. The sequencing used peripheral blood, collected on day 0 of AZD1222 vaccination. The origin of this receptor is an adult in good health. This rearrangement joins TRBV18 to TRBJ2-7, with 7 nucleotides matching TRBD1. In DNA, the CDR3 is TGTGCCAGCTCACACGGACAGGCTCTTCCGAACGAGCAGTACTTC. It is translated as CASSHGQALPNEQYF.